A single sample gave rise to the 12 T cell receptor beta chains below, sequenced in a study of cytomegalovirus exposure and HLA in healthy donors. With 60 Vbeta and 13 Jbeta primers, the PCR was carried out. Sequenced by immunoSEQ multiplex PCR; TCRdb stores in-frame clones only, minus some. The table lists around 150,000 clones, 60% to 80% of them singletons. The sequenced sample was PBMCs. Receptors were obtained from a male donor in good health and CMV-seronegative.

The V gene is TRBV27, the J gene TRBJ2-1; 11 bases fit TRBD2. The CDR3 loop spans 14 amino acids. The germline V gene encodes CDR1 MNHEY and CDR2 SMNVEV (reference sequence). V trimming: 8 bases; J trimming: 8 bases; junction bases outside the gene matches: 8. The CDR3 bases are TGTGCCAGCGGCTATAGCGGGAGGGCTGATGAGCAGTTCTTC. Its translation: CASGYSGRADEQFF.

In its sample, this clone was seen a few times. This CDR3 is CATPKPTTSLEQYF. The CDR3 bases are TGCGCCACCCCGAAACCGACGACTAGTCTGGAGCAGTACTTC. This sequence joins TRBV23-1 and TRBJ2-7; maybe TRBD2 (6 bases). TRBV23-1 is assigned to the ORF class and has an uncertain function. The CDR3 covers 14 residues. Trimming took off 10 bases at V and 7 bases at J, with 23 bases between the two ends.

J is TRBJ2-7 and V is TRBV2; D unclear. Germline V lookup: CDR1 SNHLY, CDR2 FYNNEI. CDR3 size: 11 residues. Trimming pared 6 bases from V and 2 bases from J, leaving 5 bases between. The CDR3 reads CASSQTYEQYF. CDR3 nucleotide sequence: TGTGCCAGCAGCCAAACCTACGAGCAGTACTTC.

A word on this clone: Additional DNA sequences in this sample encode the identical CDR3. J is TRBJ1-1 and V is TRBV2; 7 positions agree with TRBD1. CDR1 and CDR2 from the germline V gene are SNHLY and FYNNEI. The junction had 5 bases not matched to a gene; V was cut back by 6 bases and J by 1 base. This CDR3 contains 14 residues. The CDR3 loop reads CASSGGQRNTEAFF. The CDR3 DNA sequence: TGTGCCAGCAGCGGGGGACAGCGGAACACTGAAGCTTTCTTT.

This clone was seen more than once but under ten times. The chain recombines TRBV6-5 with TRBJ1-1; TRBD1 matches at 8 bases. The V gene's germline CDR1 is MNHEY and CDR2 SVGAGI. The trim removed 7 bases at V and 0 bases at J, leaving 1 base unmatched. This CDR3 is 13 amino acids long. The CDR3 sequence: CASNRGLNTEAFF. The CDR3 DNA reads TGTGCCAGCAACAGGGGGTTGAACACTGAAGCTTTCTTT.

The chain carries TRBV11-2 and TRBJ2-4; 7 positions agree with TRBD2. The trim removed 0 bases at V and 2 bases at J, leaving 10 bases unmatched. This CDR3 contains 18 residues. Germline assignment: CDR1 SGHAT and CDR2 FQNNGV. The CDR3 protein is CASSLDGEGGRPKNIQYF. In DNA form, the CDR3 reads TGTGCCAGCAGCTTAGATGGGGAGGGAGGTCGTCCCAAAAACATTCAGTACTTC.

The chain couples TRBV4-2 to TRBJ1-2, with 7 bases matching TRBD1. The germline gives CDR1 LGHNA, CDR2 YNFKEQ. This CDR3 is built from 15 residues. V trimming: 0 bases; J trimming: 0 bases; junction bases outside the gene matches: 1. CDR3 DNA sequence: TGTGCCAGCAGCCAAGATACAGGGGCTAACTATGGCTACACCTTC. Amino acid sequence: CASSQDTGANYGYTF.

This chain joins TRBV28 and TRBJ1-3; no firm D call. This CDR3 is built from 14 residues. The germline V gene encodes CDR1 MDHEN and CDR2 SYDVKM. The V and J ends lost 2 bases and 2 bases respectively, with 7 bases between them. CDR3 amino acids: CASSLGGAGNTIYF. Here the CDR3 DNA reads TGTGCCAGCAGTTTAGGCGGGGCTGGAAACACCATATATTTT.

The chain joins TRBV5-4 to TRBJ1-6; the D gene is possibly TRBD1 (5 bases). With 4 bases removed from V and 6 bases from J, the gap between germline ends came to 8 bases. The CDR3 runs to 13 residues. Germline CDR1 reads SGHNT; CDR2 reads YYREEE (reference sequence). The CDR3 DNA reads as TGTGCCAGCAGCCCAGGGCCTAATTCACCCCTCCACTTT. Encoded protein: CASSPGPNSPLHF.

This chain joins TRBV11-2 and TRBJ1-2, with 7 bases matching TRBD1. The junction had 2 bases not matched to a gene; V was cut back by 1 base and J by 6 bases. This CDR3 contains 13 residues. CDR1 is SGHAT and CDR2 is FQNNGV in the germline V gene. CDR3 amino acids: CASSLAQGNGYTF. CDR3 bases: TGTGCCAGCAGCTTAGCACAGGGGAATGGCTACACCTTC.

V is TRBV19 and J is TRBJ2-1; 8 nucleotides line up with TRBD1. The junction had 20 bases not matched to a gene; V was cut back by 7 bases and J by 9 bases. The CDR3 extends over 17 amino acids. Looked up from germline, CDR1 is LNHDA and CDR2 is SQIVND (reference sequence). This chain's CDR3 is CASKQLGGTGFSGEQFF. The CDR3 nucleotides are TGTGCCAGTAAACAATTAGGCGGGACAGGCTTTTCGGGTGAGCAGTTCTTC.

The chain carries TRBV18 and TRBJ1-2; TRBD1 might be the D (5 bases). V was clipped by 6 bases and J by 6 bases, with 14 bases between them. CDR1 is KGHSH and CDR2 is LQKENI in the germline V gene. CDR3 length: 13 amino acids. CDR3 residues: CASSSGGNDGYTF. As DNA, the CDR3 is TGTGCCAGCTCTTCGGGGGGGAATGATGGCTACACCTTC.